Given below is one T cell receptor (beta chain) in context. Authors' analysis steps: Quantification of nucleated cells was approximated via reference gene primer amplification. The table came from immunoSEQ multiplex PCR; TCRdb's copy has only in-frame clones and leaves some out. V, J and clone size are taken as reported in that table, and D and trimming were inferred from the DNA itself. Of 60,000 to 75,000 clones listed, approximately 87% are singletons. This record belongs to a study of blood T cell repertoires in COVID-19. Looking at the study overall: Sites in the United States, Italy and Spain provided acute and convalescent COVID-19 samples. The cDNA or gDNA used as material had been derived from T cells, B-cell-depleted T cells, or PBMCs.

Germline CDR1 and CDR2: MNHEY and SVGEGT. This CDR3 comprises 20 residues. V lost 2 bases, J lost 2 bases, and 28 bases lay in between. The J gene is TRBJ2-7, the V gene TRBV6-2 or TRBV6-3, with a weak D call TRBD1 (5 bases). This clonotype originated in a man aged 55 to 69 with acute or convalescent COVID-19. The sample taken for sequencing was peripheral blood. The CDR3 sequence is CASSYGFGAKGYGLTYEQYF. As DNA, the CDR3 is TGTGCCAGCAGTTACGGCTTTGGGGCAAAGGGCTATGGGCTCACCTACGAGCAGTACTTC.